The TCR beta chain described here comes from a study of cytomegalovirus exposure and HLA in healthy donors (dated by TCRdb to 2016 to 2017). Concerning the study at large: In an earlier analysis of around 540 of the donors, around 300 Gb of sequence data and some 100 million unique TCR beta sequences from 150 million to 200 million T cells were reported. Roughly 300 gigabases of sequencing data and roughly 81 million unique TCR sequences made up an early release that covered fewer than 650 HLA-typed donors. Of the 350 to 450 genotyped donors, over 70% fell in the genetic ancestry cluster associated with self-reported Caucasian donors. The study aimed to test whether cataloging public T cell receptors could reveal signatures of past pathogen exposure. The study profiled the T cell repertoires of hundreds of subjects by immunosequencing and related them to cytomegalovirus serostatus. Besides the first cohort of under 700 subjects, a separate validation cohort made up of 90 to 150 different subjects was used. High-throughput TCR immunosequencing, statistical association of individual TCRs with disease status, and machine learning were combined to predict cytomegalovirus infection status. A later analysis re-examined previously published TCR beta repertoires from over 500 donors and added high-resolution HLA genotyping to investigate patterns of TCR occurrence. In the later analysis, no new phenotypic data were used to find candidate immune exposures; instead, reliance was placed on TCR beta sequences and their occurrence across donors. To decide whether each TCR beta V gene segment behaved as functional or pseudogenic, an earlier analysis of some 570 of the donors relied on high-throughput TCR beta sequencing. Donor age, sex, ethnicity and CMV serostatus were compiled alongside the repertoire data. In a later genetic analysis, genome-wide SNP genotypes for about 65% of the 666 donors were used, and that subset was treated as a discovery cohort. Every repertoire in the discovery cohort had been generated on one and the same sequencing platform. Both class I and class II loci were covered by HLA typing, at four-digit resolution. Typing coverage differed by locus: A, B, C, DRB1 and DQB1 were typed in roughly 620-640 donors, DQA1 in 500 to 550, DPA1 in 600 to 610, and DPB1 in 472. Four or five DR-DQ haplotypes were handled as single units for association and clustering because linkage in the cohort was strong. Across 300 to 400 genotyped donors of the cohort, an average of approximately 240,000 unique TCR beta nucleotide sequences per donor were sequenced, and 15% to 20% of those sequences were non-productive.

The cohort consisted of some 670 healthy bone marrow donors. All cohort members were sampled while nominally healthy, although unrecorded immune exposures were likely present. The donor tested CMV seronegative and was one of the 352 seronegative cohort members. Every donor gave a peripheral blood sample, and the peripheral blood mononuclear cells from that sample were used for TCR beta sequencing. Genomic DNA was extracted from the blood cell samples with the Qiagen DNeasy Blood Extraction Kit. The library was made by the immunoSEQ multiplex PCR assay. The multiplex PCR relied on a mix of 60 forward primers for TCR Vbeta segments and 13 reverse primers for TCR Jbeta segments. The CDR3 region of rearranged TCR beta genes was amplified from genomic DNA with a multiplex PCR assay. The amplified TCR beta libraries were sequenced on the Illumina HiSeq System as 87-base-pair reads. The study's own analysis went as follows. In a later analysis, around 80 million unique TCR beta chains were counted across the 500 to 850 repertoires, and approximately 11 million of these chains were shared by at least two donors. Raw reads were error-corrected and collapsed into unique sequences with a nearest-neighbor algorithm that merged closely related sequences to remove PCR and sequencing errors. To assign V, D and J gene segments, CDR3 sequences were aligned to IMGT reference sequences. For a sequence to be retained, at least a six-nucleotide match to both a V gene segment and a J gene segment was required. A rearrangement counted as productive if the CDR3 had no stop codons and remained in frame with V and J, and every other rearrangement counted as non-productive. CDR3 was defined according to IMGT convention as the region running from the second conserved V-encoded cysteine to the conserved J-encoded phenylalanine. In an earlier analysis of 550 to 650 of the donors, sequences lacking an unambiguous match to a single V gene segment were excluded. An earlier analysis of around 600 of the donors classified V segments as functional when productive rearrangements were above 56.7% and as segregating when the standard deviation between donors was above 5%. A statistical classification framework was built for diagnosing cytomegalovirus status from the catalog of TCR beta chain sequences. In a later analysis, V and J genes were assigned by comparing TCR nucleotide sequences against IMGT/GENE-DB human TR gene sequences. In a later analysis, CDR3 sequences and most-parsimonious VDJ recombination scenarios were assigned using the TCRdist pipeline. A later analysis defined each TCR beta chain by its CDR3 amino acid sequence plus V-gene family, and excluded reads lacking a unique V-gene family. In a later analysis, 450 to 600 highly shared, low-generation-probability nucleotide sequences were removed to address suspected cross-contamination and a sequencing artifact. A later analysis calculated a clonal expansion index for each public chain from normalized within-repertoire ranks of inferred template counts. In a later analysis, generation probabilities were computed with a VDJ recombination model fitted to out-of-frame rearrangements, and the resulting probabilities were checked against IGoR. A later analysis scored TCR-TCR, TCR-HLA and TCR-CMV co-occurrence with hypergeometric tests, applying a repertoire-size bias correction to TCR pairs. False discovery rates were estimated in a later analysis by permuting HLA or CMV assignments 20 times. In a later analysis, co-occurring TCRs were grouped with DBSCAN, and TCRdist sequence similarity was added when clustering was performed within HLA-allele-positive subsets. Co-occurrence clustering excluded repertoires with fewer than 30,000 or more than 120,000 public chains, plus five with anomalous nucleotide sharing. TCRdb re-hosts the immuneACCESS table, in-frame sequences only. Its copies lack some clones; in the studies checked, an unresolved V gene accounts for under half of them, and the cause for the rest is not known. The V and J calls and the clone size are those of that table, but D and trimming were determined from the DNA. This sample has 200,000 to 250,000 clones in its table, and 80% to 90% of those were observed once. The biggest ten clones account for more than 0.8% of the sample.

The CDR3 holds 18 amino acids from the cysteine to the phenylalanine. The kept DNA is CDR3 alone, 54 bases in frame from the first base. CDR1 is given as SGDLS and CDR2 as YYNGEE, both from the germline V gene. V trim: 4 bases; J trim: 4 bases; unmatched bases: 18. Overall study results and their limits: In vitro tests confirmed that a few of the cytomegalovirus-associated TCR beta chains recognize cytomegalovirus antigens. A further reported finding was that TCR beta sequences accurately predicted the HLA-A and HLA-B alleles for most subjects in the first cohort. A cluster of highly shared sequence variants was judged likely to represent a technical artifact of the sequencing pipeline. According to a later analysis, parvovirus B19, influenza, CMV and Epstein-Barr virus appeared linked to several top co-occurrence clusters. A later analysis found that most CMV-associated TCR beta chains appeared HLA-restricted, with HLA associations seemingly driven largely by CMV exposure. Most TCR sequences were seen in very few donors, while some public TCRs were found in many individuals. Immune exposure information for the cohort was limited to CMV serostatus. A later analysis found that TCR association rates varied across HLA loci, with DRB1 alleles showing the most associated TCRs and HLA-C alleles the fewest. In a later analysis, 16,951 TCR beta sequences were associated with specific HLA alleles at a false discovery rate of 0.05. The study gave a list of around 170 TCR beta chains associated with cytomegalovirus. According to the authors, the approach could potentially be generalized to other disease states and immunological phenotypes. Strong co-occurrence of HLA alleles, especially DR and DQ, made assigning TCR associations to individual alleles difficult. HLA typing was unavailable for some donors at each locus, so association tests used only the typed subset. Some IMGT-functional V segments, including TRBV6-2 and TRBV6-3, could not be told apart with the 87-base-pair reads, so those segments were excluded. Correlated functional status among segregating V segments might be attributable to linkage disequilibrium, but an unknown experimental factor could not be ruled out. A later genetic analysis reported fewer N-insertions in productive TCRs among donors in an Asian-associated ancestry cluster than the roughly 640-donor mean. In an earlier analysis of 587 of the donors, most TCR beta V segments appeared in productive rearrangements about 90% or about 30% of the time, broadly matching IMGT annotations. The presence/absence analyses assumed that sequencing depth was roughly uniform across donors, and that assumption may not be true. Compared with equally common non-associated chains, HLA-associated TCR beta chains in a later analysis were more clonally expanded and had lower generation probabilities. A later genetic analysis associated a missense DCLRE1C variant with V-gene and J-gene trimming of TCR beta chains, and an independent cohort replicated the association. The classifier was reported to diagnose cytomegalovirus status with high specificity and sensitivity in both the original cohort and the validation cohort. Because counts were too low, 15 or so rarely observed V segments, including chromosome 9 orphons, were excluded from the earlier analysis of several hundred of the donors. This cohort had only TCR beta chains sequenced, and the lack of alpha or paired-chain data limited which features could be detected.

Comments on this clone: Its antigen remains undetermined. Base-call qualities are not available, and no considerably larger clone is one nucleotide away.

The clonotype comes from a woman under 30 in good health and CMV-seronegative. Source material: PBMCs. This chain joins TRBV9 to TRBJ1-1; 8 bases in the junction line up with TRBD1. The CDR3 sequence is CASSPHGWSGGEGTEAFF. The DNA sequence is TGTGCCAGCAGCCCACACGGGTGGTCAGGGGGCGAGGGCACTGAAGCTTTCTTT.